Listed below are T cell receptor beta chains from one sample, sequenced in a study of glioma-infiltrating T cells. TCRdb called the multiplex PCR reads again in MiXCR, with one record for every CDR3 protein. In the table there are roughly 460 distinct CDR3 sequences, around 50% of which are singletons. Sequencing was done on a sample of glioma tissue, nonneoplastic brain tissue, or PBMCs (not recorded which). These receptor sequences come from a human donor with low-grade glioma or glioblastoma, undergoing nonglioma brain surgery, or in good health (not recorded which). CDR3s include the opening cysteine and the closing phenylalanine or tryptophan. Fields, in order: clone size, D gene, J gene, V gene, CDR3 DNA, CDR3 protein. A D gene is named only where the DNA matches it firmly. Some rows mark clone size as missing; the rest say once, few, many or name a class of expanded clone.

few | NA | TRBJ2-7 | TRBV7-2 | TGTGCCAGCAGAGAAGGCGACGAGCAGTACTTC | CASREGDEQYF
NA | NA | TRBJ2-2 | TRBV27 | TGTGCCAGCAGGGGAACGACTTACACCGGGGAGCTGTTTTTT | CASRGTTYTGELFF
medium-sized | TRBD1 | TRBJ2-5 | TRBV11-3 | TGTGCCAGCAGCTCAAGGGGGCTCAACCAAGAGACCCAGTACTTC | CASSSRGLNQETQYF
medium-sized | NA | TRBJ1-1 | TRBV30 | TGTGCCTGGAGTGTATCGATGTCCAGGATCGAAGCTTTCTTT | CAWSVSMSRIEAFF
large | TRBD2 | TRBJ2-3 | TRBV7-6 | TGTGCCAGCAGCCCGCTGGAGTTAGCGGGGGGCCGGGATACGCAGTATTTT | CASSPLELAGGRDTQYF
large | NA | TRBJ2-1 | TRBV15 | TGTGCCACCAGCAGAGACGCTAGCTCCTACAATGAGCGGTTCTTC | CATSRDASSYNERFF
NA | TRBD1 | TRBJ1-6 | TRBV6-1 | TGTGCCAGCAGTGAAAGGGGGACAGCAGATTCACCCCTCCACTTT | CASSERGTADSPLHF
large | NA | TRBJ1-3 | TRBV3-1 | TGTGCCAGCAGCCAATTGTACAGAACCTCTGGAAACACCATATATTTT | CASSQLYRTSGNTIYF
NA | NA | TRBJ2-2 | TRBV4-2 | TGTGCCAGAAACAACTCCCTTACCGGGGTTCTGGTTTTT | CARNNSLTGVLVF
medium-sized | TRBD2 | TRBJ2-1 | TRBV9 | TGTGCCAGCAGCGCTCAGACTAGCGGGAGGTCAGGAAGCAATGAGCAGTTCTTC | CASSAQTSGRSGSNEQFF
NA | NA | TRBJ1-6 | TRBV6-5 | TGTGCCAGCAGTTACTCGGTAGGGGCAGATTCACCCCTCCACTTT | CASSYSVGADSPLHF
NA | NA | TRBJ1-1 | TRBV2 | TGTGTTAGCAGGTCCGAGGGCGGACGCACTGAAGTTTTCTTT | CVSRSEGGRTEVFF
NA | NA | TRBJ1-6 | TRBV6-5 | TGTGCCAGCAGTTACTCGGAAAGACCAGCAGTTTCCCCCCTCCACTTT | CASSYSERPAVSPLHF
NA | NA | TRBJ1-1 | TRBV7-2 | TGTTCCAGCAGCTTATCGTGGGGGGGAGGCACTGAAGCTTTCTTT | CSSSLSWGGGTEAFF
hyperexpanded | TRBD1 | TRBJ2-7 | TRBV6-1 | TGTGCCAGCACGGACAGGGTGGCCTACGAGCAGTACTTC | CASTDRVAYEQYF
NA | TRBD2 | TRBJ2-3 | TRBV10-2 | TGCGCCAGCTACGGACTAGCGGGGGAAGTTGGCACAGATAGGCAGTATTTT | CASYGLAGEVGTDRQYF
NA | TRBD1 | TRBJ2-1 | TRBV6-6 | TGTGCTAGCAGTTACGACAGGGGGCGCGTTAGTGAGCAGTTCTTC | CASSYDRGRVSEQFF
NA | NA | TRBJ2-2 | TRBV27 | TGTGCCAGCAGTTTAGGGGGACGAGTAGAGGGGGAGCTGTTTTTT | CASSLGGRVEGELFF
NA | NA | TRBJ1-1 | TRBV7-9 | TGTGCCACCACCGGGAACACTGAAGCTTTCTTT | CATTGNTEAFF
medium-sized | NA | TRBJ1-3 | TRBV12-3/TRBV12-4 | TGTGCCAGCAGTTTAAGAGGGGGAAACACCATATATTTT | CASSLRGGNTIYF
medium-sized | NA | TRBJ2-2 | TRBV19 | TGTGCCAGTAGTATTCGGCAGGGCCTTAACACCGGGGAGCTGTTTTTT | CASSIRQGLNTGELFF
NA | TRBD1 | TRBJ2-1 | TRBV20-1 | TGCAGTCCTCGTGGACAGGGGCCAACCAATGAGCAGTTCTTC | CSPRGQGPTNEQFF
many | TRBD2 | TRBJ2-3 | TRBV2 | TGTGCCAGCAGTCCTAGCGGGACCAACACAGATACGCAGTATTTT | CASSPSGTNTDTQYF
once | NA | TRBJ2-5 | TRBV6-1 | TGTGCCAGCAGTGCTAGCCTAGCCAGTGGGGAGACCCAGTACTTC | CASSASLASGETQYF
NA | NA | TRBJ2-1 | TRBV20-1 | TGCAGTGCTCCTCCCCTGGGGGCTATCGTACTGAATGAGCAGTTCTTT | CSAPPLGAIVLNEQFF
medium-sized | NA | TRBJ2-3 | TRBV5-1 | TGCGCCAGCAGCCGGGACGGGGGCGGAGATACGCAGTATTTT | CASSRDGGGDTQYF
NA | NA | TRBJ2-3 | TRBV24-1 | TGTGCCCCAAGTGATCCCCTGACAGATACGAAGTATTTT | CAPSDPLTDTKYF
NA | TRBD2 | TRBJ2-5 | TRBV20-1 | TGCCGTGCTCGAGATGCTGTTCTGGGACTAGCGGTGAGCGGGACCCAGTACTTC | CRARDAVLGLAVSGTQYF
NA | NA | TRBJ1-5 | TRBV6-2/TRBV6-3 | TGTGCCAGCGTAAAACCAGGAAATCAGCCCCAGCATTTT | CASVKPGNQPQHF
NA | NA | TRBJ1-6 | TRBV6-6 | TGTGCCAGAAGTTACTCGGTAGGGCCAACGGATTCACCCCTCCACTTT | CARSYSVGPTDSPLHF
large | TRBD1 | TRBJ2-1 | TRBV6-1 | TGTGCCAGCAGCCACGACAGGGGGCGCGTTAGTGAGCAGTTCTTC | CASSHDRGRVSEQFF
large | TRBD2 | TRBJ2-3 | TRBV10-2 | TGCGCCAGCTACGGACTAGCGGGGGAAGCCGGCACAGATACGCAGTATTTT | CASYGLAGEAGTDTQYF
NA | TRBD2 | TRBJ2-1 | TRBV15 | TGTGCCACCAGCGGAGAACTAGCGAGCTACAATGAGCAGTTCTTC | CATSGELASYNEQFF
NA | NA | TRBJ2-1 | TRBV15 | TGTGCCACCAGCAGTCCAAGGTGGGGTTCCTACAATGAGCAGTTCTTC | CATSSPRWGSYNEQFF
NA | NA | TRBJ1-1 | TRBV7-9 | TGTGCCGCCACAGGTTGGAACACTGAAGCTTTCTTT | CAATGWNTEAFF
large | TRBD1 | TRBJ1-2 | TRBV11-1 | TGTGCCAGCAGCATACCGGGACAGGGTTTCTATGGCTACACCTTC | CASSIPGQGFYGYTF
NA | NA | TRBJ2-2 | TRBV5-5 | TGTGGCAGGTCCCGGGACACCAGGAACACCGGGGAGCTGTTTTTT | CGRSRDTRNTGELFF
NA | TRBD1 | TRBJ2-3 | TRBV2 | TGTGCCAGCGGGGACAGGGGGAGCACAGATACGCAGTATTTT | CASGDRGSTDTQYF